This entry lists 2 T cell receptor beta chains sequenced from one sample in a study of shared clonotypes between healthy human individuals. The data were produced by immunoSEQ multiplex PCR, yet TCRdb's version contains in-frame clones alone and is incomplete. The sample holds about 1 million clones; 70% to 80% are singletons and the top ten take approximately 1.5%. The specimen was memory CD4+ T cells sorted from blood. The subset denotes: CD45RA-negative fraction. All receptors derive from a man aged 18-30 years in good health.

With respect to this clone: Other nucleotide sequences in the sample specify the same CDR3. The genes are TRBV2 and TRBJ1-1; no reliable D call. V was pared by 8 bases and J by 11 bases, with 18 bases between. This CDR3 contains 12 residues. CDR1 and CDR2 (germline): SNHLY, FYNNEI. The CDR3 nucleotides read TGTGCCAGCGCTTATCCATCGGGCGTGGCTTTCTTT. It encodes CASAYPSGVAFF.

This clone was seen only a few times. The gene calls are TRBV9 and TRBJ1-2; 7 bases match TRBD1. Germline loops: CDR1 SGDLS, CDR2 YYNGEE. CDR3 length: 15 amino acids. V lost 2 bases to trimming and J lost 2 bases; unmatched junction nucleotides: 6. In DNA, the CDR3 is TGTGCCAGCAGCGTCACAGGGGCGGAGAACTATGGCTACACCTTC. The encoded protein is CASSVTGAENYGYTF.